This TCR beta chain was captured in a study of radiotherapy plus CTLA-4 blockade in lung cancer. On the study more broadly: Objective responses occurred in roughly 20% of patients; around 30% had disease control.

This clone turned up a few times. The target antigen is unknown. A junction boundary mismatches the germline segment, possibly from a read error. Patients had chemo-refractory metastatic non-small-cell lung cancer and received focal radiation plus CTLA-4 blockade that used ipilimumab. The CDR3 is 12 amino acids. Germline loops: CDR1 SSHAT, CDR2 FNYEAQ (reference sequence). Measured with immunoSEQ multiplex PCR; TCRdb has only the in-frame clones, and not every one. Found here are tens of thousands of clones, 60% to 80% of them singletons; the top ten hold about 15%. General study findings and limits: Per reports, early blood T cell clone dynamics, plus interferon-beta, forecast response most strongly. Following radiotherapy plus ipilimumab, tumor-derived TCR clones expanded in the blood.

This rearrangement joins TRBV7-7 to TRBJ1-1; no clear D gene. Here the sequenced sample was peripheral blood, taken from a patient treated with radiotherapy plus ipilimumab. The TCR originated in a human donor with non-small cell lung cancer whose response to radiotherapy plus ipilimumab could not be evaluated. Some clones in this sample may be carry-over from other donors' samples. In DNA form, the CDR3 reads TGTGCTAGCAGCCCCCTAAGGGAGAGAGCTTTCTTT. It translates to CASSPLRERAFF. The whole variable domain, filled in from reference TRBV7-7 and TRBJ1-1, reads GAGVSQSPRYKVTKRGQDVTLRCDPISSHATLYWYQQALGQGPEFLTYFNYEAQPDKSGLPSDRFSAERPEGSISTLTIQRTEQRDSAMYRCASSPLRERAFFGQGTRLTVV.